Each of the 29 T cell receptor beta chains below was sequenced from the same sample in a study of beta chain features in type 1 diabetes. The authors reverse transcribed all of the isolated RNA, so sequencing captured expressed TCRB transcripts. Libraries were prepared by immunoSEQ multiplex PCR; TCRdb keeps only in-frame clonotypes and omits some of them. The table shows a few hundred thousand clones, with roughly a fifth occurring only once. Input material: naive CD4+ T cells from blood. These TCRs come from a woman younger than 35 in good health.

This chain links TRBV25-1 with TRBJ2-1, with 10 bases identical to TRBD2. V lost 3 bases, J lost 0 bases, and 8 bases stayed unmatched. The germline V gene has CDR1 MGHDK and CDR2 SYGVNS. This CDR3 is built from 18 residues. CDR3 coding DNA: TGTGCCAGCAGTGAGGGACTAGCGCACCCGAGCTCCTACAATGAGCAGTTCTTC. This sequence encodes CASSEGLAHPSSYNEQFF.

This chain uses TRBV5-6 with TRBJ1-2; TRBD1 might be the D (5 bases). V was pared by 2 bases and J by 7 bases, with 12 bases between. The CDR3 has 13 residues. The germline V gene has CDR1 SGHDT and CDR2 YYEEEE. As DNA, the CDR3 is TGTGCCAGCAGCTTCGTCAGGGCCGCTGGCTACACCTTC. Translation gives CASSFVRAAGYTF. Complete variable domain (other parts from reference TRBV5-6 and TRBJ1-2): DAGVTQSPTHLIKTRGQQVTLRCSPKSGHDTVSWYQQALGQGPQFIFQYYEEEERQRGNFPDRFSGHQFPNYSSELNVNALLLGDSALYLCASSFVRAAGYTFGSGTRLTVV.

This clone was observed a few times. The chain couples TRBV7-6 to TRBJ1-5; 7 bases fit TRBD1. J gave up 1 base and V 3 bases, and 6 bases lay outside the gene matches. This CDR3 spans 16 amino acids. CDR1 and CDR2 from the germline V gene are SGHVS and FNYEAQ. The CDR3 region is CASSLTGIGSNQPQHF. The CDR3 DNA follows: TGTGCCAGCAGCTTGACAGGGATAGGAAGCAATCAGCCCCAGCATTTT.

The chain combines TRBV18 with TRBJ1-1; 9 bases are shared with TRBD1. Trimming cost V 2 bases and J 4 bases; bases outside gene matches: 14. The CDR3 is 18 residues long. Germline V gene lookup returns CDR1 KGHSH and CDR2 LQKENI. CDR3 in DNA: TGTGCCAGCTCACCAAGAGGTGGTCTGGGACAGGGAAGCACTGAAGCTTTCTTT. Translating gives CASSPRGGLGQGSTEAFF.

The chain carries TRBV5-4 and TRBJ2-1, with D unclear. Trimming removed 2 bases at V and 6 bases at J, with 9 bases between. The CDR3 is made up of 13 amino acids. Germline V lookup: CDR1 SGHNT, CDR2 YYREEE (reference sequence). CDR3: CASSLLPGNEQFF. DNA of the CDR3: TGTGCCAGCAGCTTACTTCCGGGCAATGAGCAGTTCTTC.

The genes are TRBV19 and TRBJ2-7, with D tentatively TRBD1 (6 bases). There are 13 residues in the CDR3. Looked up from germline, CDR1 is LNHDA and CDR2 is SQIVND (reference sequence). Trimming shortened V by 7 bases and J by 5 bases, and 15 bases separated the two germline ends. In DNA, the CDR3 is TGTGCCAGTAATTCGGCAGGGGACCACGAGCAGTACTTC. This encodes CASNSAGDHEQYF.

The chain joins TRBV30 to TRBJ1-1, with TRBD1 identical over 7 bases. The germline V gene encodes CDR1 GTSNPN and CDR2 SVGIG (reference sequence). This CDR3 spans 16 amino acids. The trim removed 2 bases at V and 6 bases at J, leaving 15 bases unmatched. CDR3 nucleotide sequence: TGTGCCTGGAGTCCCCGCGTCAAGGGGGCTCTAGCTGAAGCTTTCTTT. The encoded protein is CAWSPRVKGALAEAFF.

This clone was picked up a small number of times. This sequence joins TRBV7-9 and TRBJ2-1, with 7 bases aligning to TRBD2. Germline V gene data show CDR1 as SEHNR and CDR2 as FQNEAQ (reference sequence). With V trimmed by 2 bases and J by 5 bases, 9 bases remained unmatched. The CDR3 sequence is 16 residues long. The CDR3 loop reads CASSLPPRAGHNEQFF. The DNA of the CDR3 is TGTGCCAGCAGCTTACCCCCTAGAGCGGGGCACAATGAGCAGTTCTTC.

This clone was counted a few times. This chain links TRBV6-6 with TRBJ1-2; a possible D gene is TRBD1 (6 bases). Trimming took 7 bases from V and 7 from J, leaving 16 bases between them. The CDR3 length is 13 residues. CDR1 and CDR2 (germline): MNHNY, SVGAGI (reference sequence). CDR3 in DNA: TGTGCCAGCACTTCACAGGGAACTCGTGGCTACACCTTC. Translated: CASTSQGTRGYTF.

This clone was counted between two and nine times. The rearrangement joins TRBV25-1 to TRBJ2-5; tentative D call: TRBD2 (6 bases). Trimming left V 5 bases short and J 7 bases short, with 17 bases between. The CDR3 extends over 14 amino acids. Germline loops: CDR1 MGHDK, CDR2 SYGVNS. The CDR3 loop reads CASSSGLLPGTQYF. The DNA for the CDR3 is TGTGCCAGCAGTTCGGGACTCCTACCAGGGACCCAGTACTTC.

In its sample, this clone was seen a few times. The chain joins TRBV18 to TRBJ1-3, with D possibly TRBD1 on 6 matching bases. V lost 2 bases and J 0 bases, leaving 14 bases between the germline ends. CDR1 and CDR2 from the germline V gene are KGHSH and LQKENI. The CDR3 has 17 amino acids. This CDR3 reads CASSPNRAQFSGNTIYF. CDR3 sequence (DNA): TGTGCCAGCTCACCAAACAGGGCCCAATTCTCTGGAAACACCATATATTTT.

CDR3 amino acids: CASSPHADSSYEQYF. The CDR3, as DNA: TGTGCCAGTAGTCCGCATGCGGACAGCTCCTACGAGCAGTACTTC. This chain connects TRBV19 to TRBJ2-7, with D maybe TRBD1 (6 bases). CDR1 is LNHDA, CDR2 SQIVND, per germline (reference sequence). CDR3 length: 15 residues. V was shortened by 5 bases and J by 0 bases, with 14 bases between the two germline ends.

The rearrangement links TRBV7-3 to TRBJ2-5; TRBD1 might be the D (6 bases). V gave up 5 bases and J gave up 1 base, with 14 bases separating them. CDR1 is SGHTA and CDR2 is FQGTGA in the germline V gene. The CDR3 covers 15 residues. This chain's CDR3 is CASSLNVGGQETQYF. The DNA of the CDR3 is TGTGCCAGCAGCCTAAACGTAGGGGGCCAAGAGACCCAGTACTTC.

The CDR3 loop reads CASSRRLGTHEQFF. The CDR3 DNA follows: TGTGCCAGCAGCCGGCGACTAGGGACTCATGAGCAGTTCTTC. The chain recombines TRBV14 with TRBJ2-1, with D possibly matching TRBD2 (6 bases). The CDR3 loop spans 14 amino acids. Trimming shortened V by 4 bases and J by 8 bases, and 15 bases separated the two germline ends. Germline CDR1 and CDR2: SGHDN and FVKESK.

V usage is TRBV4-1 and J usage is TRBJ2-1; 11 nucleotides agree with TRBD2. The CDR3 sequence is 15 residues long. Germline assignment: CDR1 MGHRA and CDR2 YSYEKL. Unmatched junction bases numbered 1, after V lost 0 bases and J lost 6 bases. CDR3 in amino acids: CASSQDTSGSNEQFF. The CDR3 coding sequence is TGCGCCAGCAGCCAAGATACTAGCGGGAGCAATGAGCAGTTCTTC.

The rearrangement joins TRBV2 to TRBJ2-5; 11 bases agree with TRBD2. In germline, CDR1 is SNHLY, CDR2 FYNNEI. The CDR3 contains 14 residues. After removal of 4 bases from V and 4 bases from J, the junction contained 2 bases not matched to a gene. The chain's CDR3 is CASSGLAGGETQYF. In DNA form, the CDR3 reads TGTGCCAGCAGTGGCCTAGCGGGAGGAGAGACCCAGTACTTC. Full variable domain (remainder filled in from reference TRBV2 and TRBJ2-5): EPEVTQTPSHQVTQMGQEVILRCVPISNHLYFYWYRQILGQKVEFLVSFYNNEISEKSEIFDDQFSVERPDGSNFTLKIRSTKLEDSAMYFCASSGLAGGETQYFGPGTRLLVL.

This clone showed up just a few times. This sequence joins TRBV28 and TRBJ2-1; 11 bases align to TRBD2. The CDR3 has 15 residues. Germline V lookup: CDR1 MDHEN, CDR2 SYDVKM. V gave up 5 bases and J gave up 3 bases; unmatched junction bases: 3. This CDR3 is CASSPLAGDYNEQFF. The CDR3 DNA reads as TGTGCCAGCAGTCCACTAGCGGGGGACTACAATGAGCAGTTCTTC.

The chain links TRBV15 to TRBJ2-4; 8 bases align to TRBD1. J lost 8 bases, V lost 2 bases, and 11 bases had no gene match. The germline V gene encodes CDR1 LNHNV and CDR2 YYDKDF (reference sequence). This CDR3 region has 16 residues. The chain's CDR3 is CATSRRSGTGRDIQYF. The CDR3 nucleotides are TGTGCCACCAGCAGAAGGTCCGGGACAGGACGGGACATTCAGTACTTC. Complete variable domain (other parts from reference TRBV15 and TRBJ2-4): DAMVIQNPRYQVTQFGKPVTLSCSQTLNHNVMYWYQQKSSQAPKLLFHYYDKDFNNEADTPDNFQSRRPNTSFCFLDIRSPGLGDTAMYLCATSRRSGTGRDIQYFGAGTRLSVL.

CDR3: CSVELADSYEQYF. The CDR3 bases are TGCAGCGTTGAACTAGCGGACTCCTACGAGCAGTACTTC. The V call is TRBV29-1, the J call TRBJ2-7; 7 bases are a match to TRBD2. Germline CDR1 and CDR2: SQVTM and ANQGSEA. The trim removed 2 bases at V and 0 bases at J, leaving 1 base unmatched. The CDR3 extends over 13 amino acids.

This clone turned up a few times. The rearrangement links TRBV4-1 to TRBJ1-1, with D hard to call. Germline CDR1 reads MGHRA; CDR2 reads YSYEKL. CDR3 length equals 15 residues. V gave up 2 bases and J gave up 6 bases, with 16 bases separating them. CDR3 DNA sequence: TGCGCCAGCAGCCAATTTAGGGTACGGACTGCTGAAGCTTTCTTT. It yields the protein CASSQFRVRTAEAFF.

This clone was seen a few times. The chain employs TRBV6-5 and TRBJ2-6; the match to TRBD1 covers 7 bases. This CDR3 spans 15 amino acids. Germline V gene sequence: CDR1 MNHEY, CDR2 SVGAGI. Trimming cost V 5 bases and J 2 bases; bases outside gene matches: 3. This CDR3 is CASSVQGAGANVLTF. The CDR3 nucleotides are TGTGCCAGCAGTGTCCAGGGGGCTGGGGCCAACGTCCTGACTTTC.

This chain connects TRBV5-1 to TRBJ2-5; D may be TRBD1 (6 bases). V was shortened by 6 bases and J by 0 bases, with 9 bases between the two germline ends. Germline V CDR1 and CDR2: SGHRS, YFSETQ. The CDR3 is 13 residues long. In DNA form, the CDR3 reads TGCGCCAGCAAGAGACAGGACCAAGAGACCCAGTACTTC. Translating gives CASKRQDQETQYF.

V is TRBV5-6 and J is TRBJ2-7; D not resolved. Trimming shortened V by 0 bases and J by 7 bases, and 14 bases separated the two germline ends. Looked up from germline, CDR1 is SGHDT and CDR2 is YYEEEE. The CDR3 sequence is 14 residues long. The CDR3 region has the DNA TGTGCCAGCAGCTTGGTTGGCTTATCAATGGAGCAGTACTTC. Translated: CASSLVGLSMEQYF.

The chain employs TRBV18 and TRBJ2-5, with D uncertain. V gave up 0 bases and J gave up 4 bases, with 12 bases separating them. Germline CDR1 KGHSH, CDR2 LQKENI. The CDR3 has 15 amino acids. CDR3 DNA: TGTGCCAGCTCACCACCCAACACTCCAGGAGAGACCCAGTACTTC. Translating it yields CASSPPNTPGETQYF.

The CDR3 DNA reads as TGTGCCACCAGCAGACGGGACACGAACTATGGCTACACCTTC. It is translated as CATSRRDTNYGYTF. V is TRBV15 and J is TRBJ1-2; maybe TRBD1 (6 bases). Trimming took 2 bases from V and 2 from J, leaving 9 bases between them. The CDR3 contains 14 residues. From germline, CDR1 is LNHNV and CDR2 YYDKDF (reference sequence).

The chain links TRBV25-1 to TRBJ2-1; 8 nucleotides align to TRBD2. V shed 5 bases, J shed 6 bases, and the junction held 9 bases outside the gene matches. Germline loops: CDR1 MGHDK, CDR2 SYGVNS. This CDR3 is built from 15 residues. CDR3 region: CASSYTGGRGNEQFF. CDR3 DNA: TGTGCCAGCAGTTATACGGGGGGGCGGGGCAATGAGCAGTTCTTC.

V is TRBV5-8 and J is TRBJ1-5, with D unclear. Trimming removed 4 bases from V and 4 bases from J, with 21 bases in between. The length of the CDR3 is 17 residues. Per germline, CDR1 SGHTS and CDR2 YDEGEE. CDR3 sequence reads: CASSLRSFYPGNQPQHF. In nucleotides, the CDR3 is TGTGCCAGCAGCCTTCGGTCTTTCTATCCGGGAAATCAGCCCCAGCATTTT.

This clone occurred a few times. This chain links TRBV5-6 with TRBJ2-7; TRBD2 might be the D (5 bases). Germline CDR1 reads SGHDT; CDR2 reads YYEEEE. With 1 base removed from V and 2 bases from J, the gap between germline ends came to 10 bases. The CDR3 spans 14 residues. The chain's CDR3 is CASSLSGRTYEQYF. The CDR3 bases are TGTGCCAGCAGCTTGAGCGGCAGGACCTACGAGCAGTACTTC.

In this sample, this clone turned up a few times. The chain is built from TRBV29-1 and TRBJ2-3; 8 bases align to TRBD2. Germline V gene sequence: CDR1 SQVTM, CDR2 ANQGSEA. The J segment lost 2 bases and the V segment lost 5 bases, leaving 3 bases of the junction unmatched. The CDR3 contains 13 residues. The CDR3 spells CSVQRGNTDTQYF. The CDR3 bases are TGCAGCGTTCAGCGGGGGAACACAGATACGCAGTATTTT.